This TCR beta chain came from a study of blood T cell repertoires in COVID-19. Study overall: Samples of COVID-19 (acute and convalescent) were obtained from the United States, Italy and Spain. In each case, the material was cDNA or gDNA derived from T cells, B-cell-depleted T cells, or PBMCs.

Authors' processing steps: Nucleated cell counts were estimated from reference gene primer amplification. The repertoire was sequenced with immunoSEQ multiplex PCR; TCRdb's copy has only in-frame clones and lacks some. From that table come the V and J calls and clone size; the DNA was used to work out D and trimming. Of 85,000 to 90,000 clones listed, 82% are singletons. This CDR3 comprises 16 residues. From germline, CDR1 is SGHNT and CDR2 YYREEE (reference sequence). V gave up 3 bases and J gave up 4 bases; unmatched junction bases: 4. A single count supports this clone. Material: peripheral blood. This receptor was identified in a woman of 80 years or more with acute or convalescent COVID-19. The J gene is TRBJ2-1, the V gene TRBV5-4; 13 bases fit TRBD2. CDR3: CASSSSGLAGYNEQFF. CDR3 sequence (DNA): TGTGCCAGCAGCTCCTCGGGACTAGCGGGATACAATGAGCAGTTCTTC.